This TCR beta chain came from a study of T cell clonality in common variable immunodeficiency. Study-wide findings and caveats: Reportedly, TCR beta sequences from common variable immunodeficiency showed fewer deletions and N-nucleotide insertions.

Germline values: CDR1 SGHTA, CDR2 FQGNSA. V shed 3 bases and J shed 4 bases, with 12 bases lying between them. This CDR3 has 14 amino acids. This clone turned up a few times. Antigen: not known. The CDR3 goes on 3 residues after the read ends, and that part is filled in from the germline J gene. Aged roughly 8 to 65 years, CVID subjects averaged about 40 years old. Profiling relied on immunoSEQ multiplex PCR, and the TCRdb table lists in-frame clones only, not all of them. This sample comprises approximately 18,000 clones, none seen once only. The chain employs TRBV7-2 and TRBJ2-5; maybe TRBD1 (6 bases). The clonotype originates from a human donor with common variable immunodeficiency. Sequenced: peripheral blood mononuclear cells. The CDR3 is CASSFRGGGETQYF. The CDR3 DNA, read in part, is TGTGCCAGCAGCTTCAGGGGTGGGGGAGAGACC.